This passage covers 15 T cell receptor beta chains from one sample sequenced in a study of T cells in Graves' hyperthyroidism and ophthalmopathy. The investigators amplified TCR beta CDR3 regions from RNA transcripts. HTBI primers were employed in a first-round RT-PCR of the TCR CDR3. TCRdb independently ran MiXCR on the multiplex PCR reads; one entry per CDR3 protein. This sample has 550,000 to 650,000 distinct CDR3 sequences, with 12% to 15% found just once. Sequenced: blood. The receptor source for this set is a woman between 35 and 50 years old with Graves' hyperthyroidism.

Only a few counts were recorded for this clonotype. V gene TRBV28 combines with J gene TRBJ2-7; 9 bases line up with TRBD2. CDR3 length equals 14 residues. Germline values: CDR1 MDHEN, CDR2 SYDVKM. The trim removed 2 bases at V and 5 bases at J, leaving 4 bases unmatched. The DNA of the CDR3 is TGTGCCAGCAGTTTAACAGCGGGAGGTAACGAGCAGTACTTC. It is translated as CASSLTAGGNEQYF.

This clonotype was observed many times. The J gene is TRBJ2-2, the V gene TRBV7-8, with a possible D match to TRBD2 (6 bases). CDR3 length: 16 residues. Looked up from germline, CDR1 is SGHVS and CDR2 is FQNEAQ. The V end lost 3 bases, the J end lost 0 bases, and 11 bases lay between the germline ends. The CDR3 DNA follows: TGTGCCAGCAGCTTCTACGGGAGCCCGAACACCGGGGAGCTGTTTTTT. Protein product: CASSFYGSPNTGELFF.

The chain has TRBV10-3 and TRBJ1-5, with TRBD1 matching 7 bases. The trim removed 4 bases at V and 2 bases at J, leaving 8 bases unmatched. Germline values: CDR1 ENHRY, CDR2 SYGVKD. The CDR3 has 16 residues. The CDR3 is CAISARTGAGNQPQHF. DNA of the CDR3: TGTGCCATCAGTGCACGTACAGGGGCGGGCAATCAGCCCCAGCATTTT.

This clonotype was counted ten times or more. The V call is TRBV28, the J call TRBJ2-3, with D perhaps TRBD2 (5 bases). Germline CDR1 reads MDHEN; CDR2 reads SYDVKM. V dropped 8 bases and J dropped 7 bases, with 19 bases sitting between them. CDR3 length: 14 residues. The DNA of the CDR3 is TGTGCCAGCTTACCCGCTCGGGGTCAACATACGCAGTATTTT. Amino acids: CASLPARGQHTQYF.

Ten or more counts support this clonotype. V and J are TRBV10-1 and TRBJ2-3; maybe TRBD2 (5 bases). V was clipped by 4 bases and J by 5 bases, with 16 bases between them. The CDR3 runs 15 residues. CDR1 and CDR2 from the germline V gene are WNHNN and SYGVQD (reference sequence). CDR3 loop: CASSASGGGGDTQYF. The CDR3 DNA reads as TGCGCCAGCAGTGCTTCAGGAGGAGGTGGAGATACGCAGTATTTT.

This clonotype has ten or more counts. The gene calls are TRBV12-3 or TRBV12-4 and TRBJ2-1; 10 bases align to TRBD2. CDR3 length equals 17 residues. With V trimmed by 7 bases and J by 3 bases, 12 bases remained unmatched. CDR3 bases: TGTGCCAGCACCCCGAAGGGCGCTAGCGGGAGCTACAATGAGCAGTTCTTC. It is translated as CASTPKGASGSYNEQFF.

At least ten counts were recorded for this clonotype. J is TRBJ1-1 and V is TRBV2, with D possibly matching TRBD1 (5 bases). The CDR3 has 14 amino acids. Trimming took 7 bases from V and 4 from J, leaving 16 bases between them. Germline assignment: CDR1 SNHLY and CDR2 FYNNEI. Here the CDR3 reads CASKGDYGGTEAFF. The DNA for the CDR3 is TGTGCCAGCAAAGGTGATTATGGGGGCACTGAAGCTTTCTTT.

The rearrangement uses TRBV6-2 or TRBV6-3 and TRBJ2-3, with D unclear. This CDR3 is built from 12 residues. Germline lookup yields CDR1 MNHEY and CDR2 SVGEGT. With 8 bases removed from V and 4 bases from J, the gap between germline ends came to 10 bases. The DNA for the CDR3 is TGTGCCAGCCTTTCCCCCGCAGATACGCAGTATTTT. It is translated as CASLSPADTQYF.

This clonotype occurred many times. The V and J genes are TRBV3-1 and TRBJ1-4; D is perhaps TRBD1 (5 bases). The CDR3 runs to 16 residues. Germline assignment: CDR1 LGHDT and CDR2 YNNKEL (reference sequence). V was shortened by 3 bases and J by 6 bases, with 17 bases between the two germline ends. Here the CDR3 reads CASSHNTGGEDEKLFF. In DNA form, the CDR3 reads TGTGCCAGCAGCCACAATACAGGTGGAGAGGATGAAAAACTGTTTTTT. The full variable domain, with the rest looked up from reference TRBV3-1 and TRBJ1-4, is DTAVSQTPKYLVTQMGNDKSIKCEQNLGHDTMYWYKQDSKKFLKIMFSYNNKELIINETVPNRFSPKSPDKAHLNLHINSLELGDSAVYFCASSHNTGGEDEKLFFGSGTQLSVL.

The J gene is TRBJ2-2, the V gene TRBV28; 9 nucleotides agree with TRBD2. Trimming cost V 3 bases and J 5 bases; bases outside gene matches: 4. Germline assignment: CDR1 MDHEN and CDR2 SYDVKM. The CDR3 extends over 15 amino acids. The CDR3 nucleotides read TGTGCCAGCAGTTTTAGCGGGAGTAAAACCGGGGAGCTGTTTTTT. Translation gives CASSFSGSKTGELFF. The whole variable domain, remainder taken from reference TRBV28 and TRBJ2-2, is DVKVTQSSRYLVKRTGEKVFLECVQDMDHENMFWYRQDPGLGLRLIYFSYDVKMKEKGDIPEGYSVSREKKERFSLILESASTNQTSMYLCASSFSGSKTGELFFGEGSRLTVL.

This clonotype appeared many times. The chain couples TRBV3-1 to TRBJ2-1; D uncertain. Germline CDR1 and CDR2: LGHDT and YNNKEL (reference sequence). This CDR3 comprises 18 residues. V was cut by 0 bases and J by 4 bases, with 19 bases left in between. The CDR3 here is CASSQDLDGRGRYNEQFF. The CDR3 bases are TGTGCCAGCAGCCAAGATTTGGACGGGCGAGGCCGGTACAATGAGCAGTTCTTC.

There are many counts of this clonotype. V and J are TRBV28 and TRBJ1-2, with D possibly being TRBD1 (6 bases). V gave up 8 bases and J gave up 4 bases, with 20 bases separating them. This CDR3 is built from 15 residues. The germline gives CDR1 MDHEN, CDR2 SYDVKM. DNA for the CDR3: TGTGCCAGCGCCGGTGGAGGGGACACTTTCTATGGCTACACCTTC. Its translation: CASAGGGDTFYGYTF.

This clonotype was detected many times. The V gene is TRBV30, the J gene TRBJ2-1; D unresolved. The CDR3 runs to 14 residues. The V gene lost 3 bases and the J gene lost 1 base, with 10 bases spanning the gap. Per germline, CDR1 GTSNPN and CDR2 SVGIG (reference sequence). Here the CDR3 reads CAWSSLKSYNEQFF. CDR3 in DNA: TGTGCCTGGAGCTCCTTGAAGTCCTACAATGAGCAGTTCTTC.

This clonotype was seen repeatedly, ten times or more. The V and J genes are TRBV12-3 or TRBV12-4 and TRBJ2-3, with a tentative D call TRBD2 (6 bases). The V end lost 6 bases, the J end lost 2 bases, and 15 bases lay between the germline ends. There are 15 residues in the CDR3. The CDR3 sequence: CASSRQAGPTDTQYF. CDR3 bases: TGTGCCAGCAGCCGTCAGGCGGGGCCCACAGATACGCAGTATTTT.

This clonotype came up many times. V and J are TRBV3-1 and TRBJ1-1; D is undetermined. Germline CDR1 reads LGHDT; CDR2 reads YNNKEL (reference sequence). Trimming took off 1 base at V and 5 bases at J, with 11 bases between the two ends. This CDR3 region has 14 residues. CDR3 bases: TGTGCCAGCAGCCAAGGGGGAGGCCTAACTGAAGCTTTCTTT. Translation gives CASSQGGGLTEAFF.